The T cell receptor beta chain described here comes from a study of PD-L1 blockade in urothelial cancer. Study context: Patients, treated from about 2014 onward, received atezolizumab 1,200 mg intravenously every 3 weeks. The median T cell count in blood samples was approximately 140,000.

Generated by immunoSEQ multiplex PCR, the TCRdb table keeps only in-frame clones and is missing some. The sample shows some 110,000 clones, about 89% of them seen only once. Time point described: peripheral blood 6 weeks after treatment start. Trimming removed 6 bases from V and 4 bases from J, with 13 bases in between. Looked up from germline, CDR1 is MNHNY and CDR2 is SVGAGI (reference sequence). The CDR3 length is 14 residues. Sequencing used PBMCs, obtained around atezolizumab (anti-PD-L1) treatment. This sequence originates from a man aged 55-75 years with urothelial cancer. V usage is TRBV6-6 and J usage is TRBJ1-5; D gene ambiguous. The CDR3 region is CASSFNAVNQPQHF. CDR3 nucleotides: TGTGCCAGCAGCTTTAACGCAGTTAATCAGCCCCAGCATTTT.